This T cell receptor (beta chain) was obtained from a study of T cells in tuberculosis. Study-wide findings and caveats: Smaller alpha distances in active tuberculosis partly reflected shorter CDR3-alpha lengths. Cases with active tuberculosis were adults, while controls were adolescents. GEM motif frequencies gave 70% accuracy; the GMM repertoire gave roughly 90%. Active tuberculosis alpha repertoires lay closer to GMM-specific TCRs than controls'.

Concerning this clone itself: Its cognate antigen is unknown.

Profiling relied on immunoSEQ multiplex PCR, and the TCRdb table lists in-frame clones only, not all of them. The table includes 30,000 to 45,000 clones, roughly 93% detected once. The CDR3 has 14 amino acids. The J segment lost 0 bases and the V segment lost 2 bases, leaving 1 base of the junction unmatched. Germline CDR1 SGHRS, CDR2 YFSETQ. Sequences were obtained from PBMCs. This receptor was obtained from a donor aged 10-29 years with latent tuberculosis or without tuberculosis infection. V is TRBV5-1 and J is TRBJ1-2; 7 bases map to TRBD1. In DNA, the CDR3 is TGCGCCAGCAGCTTAGGGACAGCTAACTATGGCTACACCTTC. Translation: CASSLGTANYGYTF.